This T cell receptor (beta chain) was identified in a study of blood T cell repertoires in COVID-19. Overall study context: The United States, Italy and Spain supplied acute and convalescent COVID-19 samples. The cDNA or gDNA used as material had been derived from T cells, B-cell-depleted T cells, or PBMCs.

Original processing notes: Amplification of reference gene primers provided the estimated nucleated cell counts. TCRdb's copy holds only in-frame clones and misses some; the assay was immunoSEQ multiplex PCR. V, J and clone size are those of that table, while D and trimming were read from the DNA. The data contain roughly 380,000 clones, roughly 80% of them singletons. The V gene lost 0 bases and the J gene lost 2 bases, with 8 bases spanning the gap. This CDR3 is built from 15 residues. The germline CDR1 and CDR2 sequences are KGHSY and FQNENV. The sequencing sample was made of peripheral blood. This TCR came from a human donor with acute or convalescent COVID-19. The donor label of this sample is uncertain. This rearrangement joins TRBV16 to TRBJ1-3; D uncertain. For the CDR3, the DNA is TGTGCCAGCAGCCAATCCACAGTAGCTGGAAACACCATATATTTT. Its translation: CASSQSTVAGNTIYF.